A single sample is the source of the 8 T cell receptor beta chains below, sequenced in a study of cytomegalovirus exposure and HLA in healthy donors. This PCR relied on a set of 60 Vbeta primers and 13 Jbeta primers. Produced via immunoSEQ multiplex PCR; TCRdb's table is partial and in-frame only. The table shows 97,000 or so clones, with less than 10% occurring only once. The sequencing sample was made of PBMCs. The source is a man aged 50 to 60 in good health and CMV-seropositive.

J is TRBJ1-5 and V is TRBV19, with a weak D call TRBD1 (5 bases). CDR1 is LNHDA and CDR2 is SQIVND in the germline V gene (reference sequence). Trimming left V 10 bases short and J 3 bases short, with 19 bases between. The CDR3 contains 15 residues. As DNA, the CDR3 is TGTGCCACCCGCTCTTTGGACACCGACAATCAGCCCCAGCATTTT. It yields the protein CATRSLDTDNQPQHF. Drawing the rest from reference TRBV19 and TRBJ1-5, the complete variable domain is DGGITQSPKYLFRKEGQNVTLSCEQNLNHDAMYWYRQDPGQGLRLIYYSQIVNDFQKGDIAEGYSVSREKKESFPLTVTSAQKNPTAFYLCATRSLDTDNQPQHFGDGTRLSIL.

In its sample, this clone was seen a few times. This chain connects TRBV28 to TRBJ1-5; D gene uncertain. The V end lost 5 bases, the J end lost 7 bases, and 9 bases lay between the germline ends. The CDR3 runs to 12 residues. Germline lookup yields CDR1 MDHEN and CDR2 SYDVKM. In nucleotides, the CDR3 is TGTGCCAGCAGTCTAGCGGTACAGCCCCAGCATTTT. Amino acid sequence: CASSLAVQPQHF.

This clone was seen only a few times. V gene TRBV7-9 combines with J gene TRBJ2-1; 9 bases agree with TRBD2. The CDR3 consists of 16 residues. With V trimmed by 4 bases and J by 1 base, 5 bases remained unmatched. From germline, CDR1 is SEHNR and CDR2 FQNEAQ (reference sequence). CDR3 bases: TGTGCCAGCAGCTCCCAAGGACTAGCGTCCTACAATGAGCAGTTCTTC. Encoded protein: CASSSQGLASYNEQFF.

The chain joins TRBV29-1 to TRBJ1-2; 11 nucleotides agree with TRBD1. Germline CDR1 reads SQVTM; CDR2 reads ANQGSEA. With V trimmed by 3 bases and J by 4 bases, 7 bases remained unmatched. The CDR3 runs 15 residues. CDR3 nucleotide sequence: TGCAGCGTTGATCCAGGGACAGGGGGGTTCTATGGCTACACCTTC. This gives the protein CSVDPGTGGFYGYTF.

V usage is TRBV6-1 and J usage is TRBJ1-2; D call uncertain. Per germline, CDR1 MNHNS and CDR2 SASEGT. The CDR3 consists of 13 residues. Between the trimmed V and J ends, which lost 1 base and 7 bases, there was a span of 10 bases. In DNA form, the CDR3 reads TGTGCCAGCAGTGAAGGAGGACTCGTTGGCTACACCTTC. It specifies CASSEGGLVGYTF.

V gene TRBV27 combines with J gene TRBJ1-1, with 11 bases lining up with TRBD1. After removal of 6 bases from V and 4 bases from J, the junction contained 4 bases not matched to a gene. This CDR3 spans 14 amino acids. The germline V gene encodes CDR1 MNHEY and CDR2 SMNVEV (reference sequence). This CDR3 reads CASRRTGGGTEAFF. Here the CDR3 DNA reads TGTGCCAGCAGACGGACAGGGGGCGGCACTGAAGCTTTCTTT.

To note about this clone: The same CDR3 can be traced to other DNA sequences in this sample. This chain connects TRBV27 to TRBJ1-5; D not certain. The CDR3 covers 14 residues. Germline V gene sequence: CDR1 MNHEY, CDR2 SMNVEV (reference sequence). V lost 3 bases to trimming and J lost 0 bases, with 6 bases between them. The CDR3 DNA sequence: TGTGCCAGCAGTTTGGCCAGTAGCAATCAGCCCCAGCATTTT. This gives the protein CASSLASSNQPQHF.

V and J are TRBV27 and TRBJ1-5; the D gene is possibly TRBD1 (5 bases). Germline-derived CDR1 and CDR2 are MNHEY and SMNVEV (reference sequence). V lost 3 bases and J 9 bases, leaving 15 bases between the germline ends. The CDR3 loop spans 14 amino acids. CDR3 in DNA: TGTGCCAGCAGTTTGGGGCAGGATAGATGGCCCCAGCATTTT. Encoded protein: CASSLGQDRWPQHF.